This T cell receptor (beta chain) derives from a study of regulatory T cells in long-lasting Graves disease. Overall study: Persistence in Graves' disease required over 5 years of antithyroid drugs plus positive TSH receptor antibodies.

Whole-study findings and limits: Those with persistent Graves' had less TCR diversity than newly diagnosed patients. Persistent disease exhibited a predilection for TRBV28, TRBJ1-2 and TRBJ2-5.

Stated time point: persistent/refractory GD, antithyroid drugs over 5 years with positive TRAb. Following extraction of RNA from PBMCs, that RNA was used to make the TCR library. Trimming removed 6 bases at V and 2 bases at J, with 11 bases between. The CDR3 consists of 14 residues. According to the study, TCR beta libraries were built with iRepertoire HTBI primers and CDR3-region Arm-PCR. TCRdb re-called the multiplex PCR reads with MiXCR, one entry per CDR3 protein. The data hold 450,000 or so distinct CDR3 sequences, with 20% to 25% observed a single time. This clonotype was detected only a few times. Its target is unknown.

The chain recombines TRBV12-3 or TRBV12-4 with TRBJ1-3, with D maybe TRBD1 (5 bases). Source: peripheral blood mononuclear cells (PBMCs), taken when the disease was refractory, from a patient treated with antithyroid drugs. The sequence was obtained from a female donor with Graves disease. CDR3 sequence: CASRGWGAGNTIYF. CDR3 DNA sequence: TGTGCCAGCAGAGGCTGGGGGGCTGGAAACACCATATATTTT.